This T cell receptor (beta chain) was found in a study of cytomegalovirus exposure and HLA in healthy donors. The overall study: Out of approximately 170 million T cells, an earlier analysis found roughly 110 million unique TCR beta sequences in total. Study observations and caveats: A link between a missense DCLRE1C variant and TCR beta V- and J-gene trimming emerged from a later analysis.

About this clone itself: Antigen specificity is unknown.

Germline V gene lookup returns CDR1 SQVTM and CDR2 ANQGSEA. V lost 3 bases, J lost 4 bases, and 0 bases stayed unmatched. The CDR3 has 12 residues. PCR used 60 Vbeta primers and 13 Jbeta primers. In the authors' methods: In a later analysis, 70 million to 80 million unique TCR beta chains included roughly 11 million shared by two or more donors. Some clones are missing from TCRdb's copy, which holds only in-frame ones; the method was immunoSEQ multiplex PCR. V and J calls and clone size are as listed in that table; D and trimming were resolved from the DNA. The sample consists of some 200,000 clones, around 82% of them appearing once.

The sequence was obtained from a young woman in good health and CMV-seronegative. The sequenced sample was PBMCs. The chain employs TRBV29-1 and TRBJ1-2; TRBD1 agrees at 9 bases. Here the CDR3 reads CSVEGQGYGYTF. CDR3 bases: TGCAGCGTTGAGGGACAGGGCTATGGCTACACCTTC.